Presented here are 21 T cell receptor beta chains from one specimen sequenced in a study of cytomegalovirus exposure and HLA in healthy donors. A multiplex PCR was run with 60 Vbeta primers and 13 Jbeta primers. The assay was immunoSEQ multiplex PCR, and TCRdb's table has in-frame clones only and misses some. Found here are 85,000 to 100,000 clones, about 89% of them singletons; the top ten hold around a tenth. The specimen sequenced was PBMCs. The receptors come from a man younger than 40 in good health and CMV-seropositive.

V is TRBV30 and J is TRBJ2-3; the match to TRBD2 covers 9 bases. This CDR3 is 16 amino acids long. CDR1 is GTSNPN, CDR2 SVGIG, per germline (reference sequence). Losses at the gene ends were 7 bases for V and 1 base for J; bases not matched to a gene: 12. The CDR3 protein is CASGREGRSGTDTQYF. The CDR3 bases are TGTGCCTCTGGGCGGGAGGGCCGCTCTGGCACAGATACGCAGTATTTT.

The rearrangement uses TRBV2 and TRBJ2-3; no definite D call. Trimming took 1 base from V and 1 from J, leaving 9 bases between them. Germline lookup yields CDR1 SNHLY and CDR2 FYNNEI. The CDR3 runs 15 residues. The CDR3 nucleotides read TGTGCCAGCAGTGAAGGGCTGTCAGGCACAGATACGCAGTATTTT. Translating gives CASSEGLSGTDTQYF.

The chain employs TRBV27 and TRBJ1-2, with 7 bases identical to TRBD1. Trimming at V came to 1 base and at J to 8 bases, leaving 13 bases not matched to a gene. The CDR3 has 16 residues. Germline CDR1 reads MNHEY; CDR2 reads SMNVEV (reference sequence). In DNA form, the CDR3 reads TGTGCCAGCAGTTTATGGTCGCCGGAGACAGGGAGAGGCTACACCTTC. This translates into CASSLWSPETGRGYTF.

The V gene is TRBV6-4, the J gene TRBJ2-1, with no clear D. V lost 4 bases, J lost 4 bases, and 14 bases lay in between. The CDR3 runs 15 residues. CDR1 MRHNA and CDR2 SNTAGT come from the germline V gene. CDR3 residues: CASSGTWPRYNEQFF. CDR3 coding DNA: TGTGCCAGCAGTGGCACCTGGCCTCGTTACAATGAGCAGTTCTTC.

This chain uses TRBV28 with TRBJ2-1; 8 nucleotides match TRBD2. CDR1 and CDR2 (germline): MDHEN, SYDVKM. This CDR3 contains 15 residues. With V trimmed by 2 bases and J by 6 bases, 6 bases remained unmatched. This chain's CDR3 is CASSLITSGGNEQFF. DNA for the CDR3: TGTGCCAGCAGTTTAATAACTAGCGGAGGCAATGAGCAGTTCTTC. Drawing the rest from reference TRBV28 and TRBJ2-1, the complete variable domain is DVKVTQSSRYLVKRTGEKVFLECVQDMDHENMFWYRQDPGLGLRLIYFSYDVKMKEKGDIPEGYSVSREKKERFSLILESASTNQTSMYLCASSLITSGGNEQFFGPGTRLTVL.

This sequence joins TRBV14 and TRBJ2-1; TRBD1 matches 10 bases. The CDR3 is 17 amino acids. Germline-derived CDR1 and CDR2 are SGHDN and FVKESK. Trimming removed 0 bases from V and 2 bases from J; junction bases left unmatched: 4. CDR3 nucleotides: TGTGCCAGCAGCCAAGATCGGGGGACAGGGGCCTACAATGAGCAGTTCTTC. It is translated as CASSQDRGTGAYNEQFF.

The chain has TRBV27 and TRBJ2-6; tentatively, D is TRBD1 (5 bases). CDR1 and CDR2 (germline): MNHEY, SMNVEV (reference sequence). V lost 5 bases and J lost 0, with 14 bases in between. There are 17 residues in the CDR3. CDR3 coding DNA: TGTGCCAGCAGTATCGGACATGGAAACTCTGGGGCCAACGTCCTGACTTTC. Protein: CASSIGHGNSGANVLTF. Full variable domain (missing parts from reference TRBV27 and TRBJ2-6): EAQVTQNPRYLITVTGKKLTVTCSQNMNHEYMSWYRQDPGLGLRQIYYSMNVEVTDKGDVPEGYKVSRKEKRNFPLILESPSPNQTSLYFCASSIGHGNSGANVLTFGAGSRLTVL.

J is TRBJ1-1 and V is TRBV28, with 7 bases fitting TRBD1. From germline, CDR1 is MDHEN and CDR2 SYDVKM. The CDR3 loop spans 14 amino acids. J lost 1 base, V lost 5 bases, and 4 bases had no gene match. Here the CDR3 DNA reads TGTGCCAGCAGTCACTACAGGGGGAACACTGAAGCTTTCTTT. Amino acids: CASSHYRGNTEAFF.

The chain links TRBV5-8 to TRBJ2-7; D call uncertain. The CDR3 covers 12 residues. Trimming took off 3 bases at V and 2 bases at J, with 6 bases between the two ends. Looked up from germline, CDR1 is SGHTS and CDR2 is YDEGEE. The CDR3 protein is CASSSLAYEQYF. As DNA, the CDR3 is TGTGCCAGCAGCTCCCTTGCCTACGAGCAGTACTTC.

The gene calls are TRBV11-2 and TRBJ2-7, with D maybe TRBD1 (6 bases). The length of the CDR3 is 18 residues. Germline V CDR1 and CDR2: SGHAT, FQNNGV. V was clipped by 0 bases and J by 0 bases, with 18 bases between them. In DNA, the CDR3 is TGTGCCAGCAGCTTAGATATGAGGACAGAGGCCCTCTCCTACGAGCAGTACTTC. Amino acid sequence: CASSLDMRTEALSYEQYF.

The CDR3 protein is CASGSGRKTYGYTF. The CDR3 DNA follows: TGTGCCAGCGGTAGCGGGAGGAAGACCTATGGCTACACCTTC. V gene TRBV28 combines with J gene TRBJ1-2; no reliable D call. The CDR3 is 14 residues long. Looked up from germline, CDR1 is MDHEN and CDR2 is SYDVKM. Trimming removed 8 bases at V and 4 bases at J, with 17 bases between.

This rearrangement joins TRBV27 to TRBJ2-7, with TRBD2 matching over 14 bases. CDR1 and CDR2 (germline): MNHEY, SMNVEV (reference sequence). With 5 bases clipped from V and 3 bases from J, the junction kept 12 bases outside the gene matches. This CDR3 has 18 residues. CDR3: CASSRTPWTSGRIYEQYF. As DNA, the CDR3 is TGTGCCAGCAGTCGGACCCCTTGGACTAGCGGGAGGATCTACGAGCAGTACTTC.

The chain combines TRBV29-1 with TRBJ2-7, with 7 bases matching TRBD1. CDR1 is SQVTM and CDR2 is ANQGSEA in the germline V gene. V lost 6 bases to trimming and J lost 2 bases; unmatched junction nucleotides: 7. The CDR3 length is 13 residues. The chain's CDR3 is CSVTRDSTYEQYF. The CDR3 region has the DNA TGCAGCGTGACCCGGGACAGTACCTACGAGCAGTACTTC.

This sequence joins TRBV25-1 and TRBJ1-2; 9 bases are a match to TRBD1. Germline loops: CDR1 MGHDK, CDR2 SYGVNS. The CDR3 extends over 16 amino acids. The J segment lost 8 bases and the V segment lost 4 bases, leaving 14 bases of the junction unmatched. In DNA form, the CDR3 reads TGTGCCAGCAGTGCATCTCCGGGACAGGGAAAAAGCGGCTACACCTTC. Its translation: CASSASPGQGKSGYTF.

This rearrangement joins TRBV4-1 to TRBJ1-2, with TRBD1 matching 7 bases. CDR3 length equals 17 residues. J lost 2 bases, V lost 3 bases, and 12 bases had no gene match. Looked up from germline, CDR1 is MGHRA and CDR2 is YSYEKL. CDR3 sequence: CASSHSAGTEENYGYTF. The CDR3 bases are TGCGCCAGCAGCCATTCCGCCGGGACAGAAGAGAACTATGGCTACACCTTC.

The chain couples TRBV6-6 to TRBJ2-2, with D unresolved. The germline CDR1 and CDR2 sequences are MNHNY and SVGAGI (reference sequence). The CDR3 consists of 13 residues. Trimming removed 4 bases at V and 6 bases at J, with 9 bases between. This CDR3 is CASSSRWPGELFF. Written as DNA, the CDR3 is TGTGCCAGCAGTTCTCGCTGGCCCGGGGAGCTGTTTTTT.

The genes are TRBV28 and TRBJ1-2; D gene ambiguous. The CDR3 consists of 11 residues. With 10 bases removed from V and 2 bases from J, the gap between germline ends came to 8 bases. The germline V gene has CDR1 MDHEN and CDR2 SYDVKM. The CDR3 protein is CATGRNYGYTF. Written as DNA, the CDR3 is TGTGCCACTGGCAGGAACTATGGCTACACCTTC.

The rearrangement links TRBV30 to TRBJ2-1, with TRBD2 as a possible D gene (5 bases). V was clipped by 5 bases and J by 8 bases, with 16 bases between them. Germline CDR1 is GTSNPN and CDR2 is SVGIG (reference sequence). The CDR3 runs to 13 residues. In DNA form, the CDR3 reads TGTGCCTGGCAGAAGTTTCGGGGTGATGAGCAGTTCTTC. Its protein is CAWQKFRGDEQFF.

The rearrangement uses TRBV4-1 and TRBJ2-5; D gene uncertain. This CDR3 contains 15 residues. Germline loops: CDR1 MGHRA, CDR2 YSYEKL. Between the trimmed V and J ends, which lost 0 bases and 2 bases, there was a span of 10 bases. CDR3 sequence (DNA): TGCGCCAGCAGCCAAGATCTTACACAGCAAGAGACCCAGTACTTC. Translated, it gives CASSQDLTQQETQYF.

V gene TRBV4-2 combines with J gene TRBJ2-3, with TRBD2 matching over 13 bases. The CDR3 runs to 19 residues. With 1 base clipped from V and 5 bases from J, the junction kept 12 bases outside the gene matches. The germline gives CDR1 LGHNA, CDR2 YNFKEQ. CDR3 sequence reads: CASSQVTGTSGTAGDTQYF. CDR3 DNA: TGTGCCAGCAGCCAAGTCACCGGGACTAGCGGGACTGCAGGAGATACGCAGTATTTT.

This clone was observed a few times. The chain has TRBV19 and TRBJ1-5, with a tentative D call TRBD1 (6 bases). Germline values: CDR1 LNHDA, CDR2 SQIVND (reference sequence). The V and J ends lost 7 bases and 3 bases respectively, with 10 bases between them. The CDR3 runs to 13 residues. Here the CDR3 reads CASNGQLNQPQHF. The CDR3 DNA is TGTGCCAGTAACGGACAGCTCAATCAGCCCCAGCATTTT.